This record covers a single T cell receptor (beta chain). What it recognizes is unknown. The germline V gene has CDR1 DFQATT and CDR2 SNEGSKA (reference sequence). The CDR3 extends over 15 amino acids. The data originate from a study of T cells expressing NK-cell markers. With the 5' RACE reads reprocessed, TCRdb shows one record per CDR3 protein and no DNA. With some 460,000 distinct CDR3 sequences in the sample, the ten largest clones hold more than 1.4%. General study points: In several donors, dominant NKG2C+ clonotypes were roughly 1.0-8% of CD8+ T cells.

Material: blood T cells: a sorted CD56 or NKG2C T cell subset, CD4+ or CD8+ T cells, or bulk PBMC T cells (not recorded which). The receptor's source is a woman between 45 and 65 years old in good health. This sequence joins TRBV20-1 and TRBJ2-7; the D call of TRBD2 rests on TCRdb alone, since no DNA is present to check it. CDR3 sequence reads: CSARDSLSGSGEQYF.